One sample yielded the 20 T cell receptor beta chains listed below, sequenced in a study of T cell responses to AZD1222 COVID-19 vaccine (dated by TCRdb to about 2021). Library prep was done by the immunoSEQ multiplex PCR assay. Here the immuneACCESS table is served through TCRdb, limited to in-frame sequences with V and J called. Missing clones are a known gap in these copies; in checked studies unresolved V genes cover under half, and the rest lacks a known reason. The sample table holds 150,000 to 180,000 clones, of which 85% to 90% were seen once. The top ten hold 5% to 6% of the sample. Per the publication, the time point label means: baseline before first vaccination. The sample's treatment or condition label, in plain terms: meningococcal conjugate vaccine given as trial control. Sequencing used peripheral blood, obtained on day 0 of MenACWY control vaccination. The receptor source for this set is an adult in good health.

V and J are TRBV12-3 or TRBV12-4 and TRBJ2-7, with D unresolved. The CDR3 spans 12 residues. Deletions cut 1 base from V and 4 bases from J, with 5 bases between. CDR3 DNA: TGTGCCAGCAGTTTAGGCAGATACGAGCAGTACTTC. Protein sequence: CASSLGRYEQYF.

The chain carries TRBV6-5 and TRBJ2-1, with D perhaps matching TRBD1 (6 bases). CDR3 length: 14 residues. V shed 6 bases and J shed 8 bases, with 17 bases lying between them. Germline V gene sequence: CDR1 MNHEY, CDR2 SVGAGI. The CDR3: CASSLRPQGDEQFF. The CDR3 DNA sequence: TGTGCCAGCAGCCTCCGCCCACAGGGAGATGAGCAGTTCTTC.

The rearrangement uses TRBV4-3 and TRBJ1-5; perhaps TRBD1 as D (5 bases). The CDR3 extends over 15 amino acids. From germline, CDR1 is LGHNA and CDR2 YSLEER. Trimming cost V 0 bases and J 6 bases, with 12 bases left between them. The CDR3 coding sequence is TGCGCCAGCAGCCAAGATAGGGGATCCAGTCAGCCCCAGCATTTT. This codes for CASSQDRGSSQPQHF.

Note on this clone: A far more abundant clone sits one base away, making this likely a read error. This chain connects TRBV2 to TRBJ1-5; 7 nucleotides align to TRBD1. Trimming cost V 8 bases and J 6 bases; bases outside gene matches: 13. This CDR3 comprises 15 residues. The germline gives CDR1 SNHLY, CDR2 FYNNEI. CDR3 DNA sequence: TGTGCCAGCTGTCGCCAGGGGGGGGAGAGTCAGCCCCAGCATTTT. Residues: CASCRQGGESQPQHF. The full variable domain, its missing parts supplied by reference TRBV2 and TRBJ1-5, is EPEVTQTPSHQVTQMGQEVILRCVPISNHLYFYWYRQILGQKVEFLVSFYNNEISEKSEIFDDQFSVERPDGSNFTLKIRSTKLEDSAMYFCASCRQGGESQPQHFGDGTRLSIL.

This clone came up many times. This sample also contains other DNA sequences that code for the same CDR3. The genes are TRBV3-1 (or the pseudogene TRBV3-2) and TRBJ2-7; TRBD2 aligns across 7 bases. The CDR3 sequence is 11 residues long. Trimming at V came to 4 bases and at J to 7 bases, leaving 1 base not matched to a gene. From germline, CDR1 is LGHDT and CDR2 YNNKEL (reference sequence). This chain's CDR3 is CASSREGEQYF. CDR3 DNA sequence: TGTGCCAGCAGCCGGGAGGGTGAGCAGTACTTC.

The chain uses TRBV5-4 and TRBJ1-6; D unresolved. The CDR3 has 14 residues. Germline V gene data show CDR1 as SGHNT and CDR2 as YYREEE (reference sequence). V was pared by 7 bases and J by 5 bases, with 13 bases between. As DNA, the CDR3 is TGTGCCAGCGGAGGCACACGGGATAATTCACCCCTCCACTTT. Translated, it gives CASGGTRDNSPLHF.

This rearrangement joins TRBV6-2 or TRBV6-3 to TRBJ2-7; 9 bases are shared with TRBD2. Germline assignment: CDR1 MNHEY and CDR2 SVGEGT. This CDR3 contains 15 residues. The V and J ends lost 2 bases and 5 bases, in that order; junction bases with no gene match: 7. The CDR3 is CASSYPASGNHEQYF. The CDR3 coding sequence is TGTGCCAGCAGTTACCCGGCTAGCGGGAACCACGAGCAGTACTTC.

This rearrangement joins TRBV19 to TRBJ1-5, with D unresolved. This CDR3 region has 14 residues. CDR1 and CDR2 from the germline V gene are LNHDA and SQIVND (reference sequence). Trimming shortened V by 2 bases and J by 6 bases, and 11 bases separated the two germline ends. CDR3 sequence: CASSIRVSSQPQHF. DNA of the CDR3: TGTGCCAGTAGTATACGGGTCTCTAGTCAGCCCCAGCATTTT.

This rearrangement joins TRBV5-1 to TRBJ2-1; 9 bases are shared with TRBD2. V lost 4 bases to trimming and J lost 5 bases; unmatched junction nucleotides: 7. The CDR3 extends over 15 amino acids. Germline V gives CDR1 SGHRS, CDR2 YFSETQ. The CDR3 sequence: CASSLTSGGDNEQFF. The CDR3 region has the DNA TGCGCCAGCAGCCTGACTAGCGGAGGGGACAATGAGCAGTTCTTC. The variable domain in full, with the rest retrieved from reference TRBV5-1 and TRBJ2-1, is KAGVTQTPRYLIKTRGQQVTLSCSPISGHRSVSWYQQTPGQGLQFLFEYFSETQRNKGNFPGRFSGRQFSNSRSEMNVSTLELGDSALYLCASSLTSGGDNEQFFGPGTRLTVL.

The rearrangement uses TRBV7-2 and TRBJ2-2, with TRBD2 matching over 8 bases. V dropped 2 bases and J dropped 6; count of bases not matched to a gene: 5. The CDR3 has 15 amino acids. Per the germline V gene, CDR1 is SGHTA and CDR2 is FQGNSA. The CDR3 nucleotides read TGTGCCAGCAGCTTAATACCGGGAGGGGCCGGGGAGCTGTTTTTT. Its protein product is CASSLIPGGAGELFF.

This clone was counted between two and nine times. The chain carries TRBV7-9 and TRBJ2-7; 9 bases fit TRBD1. The J segment lost 6 bases and the V segment lost 3 bases, leaving 6 bases of the junction unmatched. Per germline, CDR1 SEHNR and CDR2 FQNEAQ (reference sequence). The CDR3 loop spans 14 amino acids. The CDR3 protein is CASSFGDRVGEQYF. The CDR3, as DNA: TGTGCCAGCAGCTTTGGGGACAGGGTAGGCGAGCAGTACTTC.

This clone was found a few times. The CDR3 DNA follows: TGTGCCAGCAGCCCGGGACAGGGGGAACGTGAGCAGTACTTC. As protein: CASSPGQGEREQYF. The chain links TRBV5-6 to TRBJ2-7; 11 bases agree with TRBD1. This CDR3 contains 14 residues. The V segment lost 4 bases and the J segment 7 bases; nucleotides outside the gene matches: 7. Germline-derived CDR1 and CDR2 are SGHDT and YYEEEE.

J is TRBJ1-1 and V is TRBV18; no clear D. CDR3 length: 14 residues. CDR1 and CDR2 (germline): KGHSH, LQKENI. V lost 2 bases and J 5 bases, leaving 12 bases between the germline ends. CDR3 loop: CASSPEVGLTEAFF. CDR3 nucleotides: TGTGCCAGCTCACCAGAGGTTGGGTTGACTGAAGCTTTCTTT.

V usage is TRBV3-1 (or the pseudogene TRBV3-2) and J usage is TRBJ1-4; D perhaps matches TRBD1 (5 bases). V gave up 5 bases and J gave up 3 bases, with 16 bases separating them. From germline, CDR1 is LGHDT and CDR2 YNNKEL (reference sequence). The CDR3 loop spans 16 amino acids. CDR3 protein: CASSRPGGAANEKLFF. CDR3 in DNA: TGTGCCAGCAGCAGGCCCGGGGGAGCGGCTAATGAAAAACTGTTTTTT.

J is TRBJ2-3 and V is TRBV30, with TRBD1 identical over 7 bases. With 7 bases clipped from V and 0 bases from J, the junction kept 10 bases outside the gene matches. CDR3 length: 15 amino acids. Germline lookup yields CDR1 GTSNPN and CDR2 SVGIG (reference sequence). CDR3 nucleotide sequence: TGTGCCTCAACTAGACAGGGAGTAAGCACAGATACGCAGTATTTT. As protein: CASTRQGVSTDTQYF.

This clone occurred once. The chain employs TRBV7-2 and TRBJ2-3; D possibly matches TRBD1 or TRBD2 (5 bases each). The CDR3 is 13 residues long. V gave up 5 bases and J gave up 6 bases, with 12 bases separating them. Germline V gene data show CDR1 as SGHTA and CDR2 as FQGNSA. CDR3: CASSLWGMDTQYF. The CDR3, as DNA: TGTGCCAGCAGCCTCTGGGGGATGGATACGCAGTATTTT.

This chain uses TRBV7-9 with TRBJ2-2; D possibly corresponds to TRBD1 (6 bases). The CDR3 runs to 14 residues. Between the trimmed V and J ends, which lost 4 bases and 2 bases, there was a span of 8 bases. Germline V lookup: CDR1 SEHNR, CDR2 FQNEAQ (reference sequence). CDR3: CASSSDSNTGELFF. CDR3 sequence (DNA): TGTGCCAGCAGCTCGGACAGTAACACCGGGGAGCTGTTTTTT.

This clone showed up just once. This sequence joins TRBV28 and TRBJ2-5, with no clear D. This CDR3 has 16 amino acids. CDR1 and CDR2 from the germline V gene are MDHEN and SYDVKM. The V gene lost 5 bases and the J gene lost 7 bases, with 23 bases spanning the gap. In DNA, the CDR3 is TGTGCCAGCAGTCAACCAGGCCGAGCCCCCAAGGCGACCCAGTACTTC. It is translated as CASSQPGRAPKATQYF.

The chain recombines TRBV7-6 with TRBJ1-2, with 9 bases matching TRBD1. The CDR3 contains 15 residues. Per the germline V gene, CDR1 is SGHVS and CDR2 is FNYEAQ. Trimming cost V 2 bases and J 4 bases; bases outside gene matches: 5. CDR3 loop: CASSLSGTGPYGYTF. CDR3 nucleotide sequence: TGTGCCAGCAGCTTATCCGGGACAGGGCCCTATGGCTACACCTTC.

The rearrangement joins TRBV5-6 to TRBJ1-1; no reliable D call. V was shortened by 0 bases and J by 2 bases, with 8 bases between the two germline ends. Germline CDR1 reads SGHDT; CDR2 reads YYEEEE. The CDR3 is 14 residues long. As DNA, the CDR3 is TGTGCCAGCAGCTTGGGCAGACTTAACACTGAAGCTTTCTTT. This sequence encodes CASSLGRLNTEAFF. Variable domain in full (rest from reference TRBV5-6 and TRBJ1-1): DAGVTQSPTHLIKTRGQQVTLRCSPKSGHDTVSWYQQALGQGPQFIFQYYEEEERQRGNFPDRFSGHQFPNYSSELNVNALLLGDSALYLCASSLGRLNTEAFFGQGTRLTVV.